The next 19 T cell receptor beta chains were all read from a single sample in a study of regulatory T cells in long-lasting Graves disease. This sample's time point: newly diagnosed GD, antithyroid drugs for less than 3 months. PBMC-derived RNA was used for the TCR library. CDR3-region Arm-PCR and iRepertoire HTBI primers produced the TCR beta libraries. A single record per CDR3 protein comes from TCRdb applying MiXCR to the multiplex PCR reads. The table lists 620,000 or so distinct CDR3 sequences, around 15% of them singletons. The sample also formed part of further work on T cells in Graves' hyperthyroidism and ophthalmopathy.

Sequencing used peripheral blood mononuclear cells (PBMCs), obtained at new diagnosis, from a patient treated with antithyroid drugs. The receptor source for this set is a woman in her twenties or thirties with Graves disease.

Concerning this clonotype: A much larger clone differs from this one at a single base, so this may be a read error. The chain combines TRBV6-2 or TRBV6-3 with TRBJ1-6; 8 nucleotides agree with TRBD1. This CDR3 has 15 amino acids. CDR1 is MNHEY and CDR2 is SVGEGT in the germline V gene. V dropped 6 bases and J dropped 11; count of bases not matched to a gene: 12. Written as DNA, the CDR3 is TGTGCCAGCAGATTTAGTACAGGGGGTTCCCCACCCCTCCACTTT. It codes for CASRFSTGGSPPLHF.

This clonotype has just a few counts. The chain couples TRBV20-1 to TRBJ2-1; TRBD2 matches 10 bases. The CDR3 runs 15 residues. Per the germline V gene, CDR1 is DFQATT and CDR2 is SNEGSKA (reference sequence). After removal of 3 bases from V and 8 bases from J, the junction contained 10 bases not matched to a gene. CDR3 loop: CSARDIAGGGDEQFF. CDR3 bases: TGCAGTGCTAGGGATATAGCGGGAGGAGGGGATGAGCAGTTCTTC.

This clonotype was seen ten or more times. The genes are TRBV7-2 and TRBJ2-7, with D uncertain. Trimming stripped 5 bases from V and 7 bases from J, with 12 bases between. Germline CDR1 and CDR2: SGHTA and FQGNSA. The CDR3 has 12 amino acids. The CDR3, as DNA: TGTGCCAGCAGCCCTACCACTTGGGAGCAGTACTTC. This sequence encodes CASSPTTWEQYF.

Comments on this clonotype: The junction departs from germline at one end; a sequencing error may be responsible. The V call is TRBV19, the J call TRBJ1-5, with 9 bases matching TRBD1. This CDR3 spans 14 amino acids. Germline V gene data show CDR1 as LNHDA and CDR2 as SQIVND (reference sequence). The CDR3 loop reads CASSMGQGNQPRHF. CDR3 DNA: TGTGCCAGTAGTATGGGACAGGGTAATCAGCCCCGGCATTTT.

This clonotype has a count of ten or more. The chain employs TRBV27 and TRBJ2-1, with TRBD2 as a possible D gene (6 bases). The CDR3 extends over 20 amino acids. Per germline, CDR1 MNHEY and CDR2 SMNVEV (reference sequence). Deletions cut 1 base from V and 9 bases from J, with 31 bases between. CDR3 in amino acids: CASSLFERPIAVPDVGEQFF. The CDR3 region has the DNA TGTGCCAGCAGTTTATTCGAACGCCCGATAGCGGTCCCTGATGTAGGTGAGCAGTTCTTC.

This clonotype was seen only a few times. The chain uses TRBV28 and TRBJ2-7; D is ambiguous. CDR3 size: 15 residues. The V end lost 2 bases, the J end lost 4 bases, and 15 bases lay between the germline ends. CDR1 and CDR2 (germline): MDHEN, SYDVKM. The CDR3 nucleotides are TGTGCCAGCAGTTTAGGCGGTCTCCCCCAATACGAGCAGTACTTC. Its protein is CASSLGGLPQYEQYF.

At least ten counts were recorded for this clonotype. The chain combines TRBV15 with TRBJ1-4; the D gene is possibly TRBD1 (5 bases). The germline gives CDR1 LNHNV, CDR2 YYDKDF (reference sequence). CDR3 length equals 14 residues. The germline V and J ends were trimmed by 2 bases and 5 bases, with 9 bases remaining between them. The CDR3: CATSRRQTNEKLFF. CDR3 DNA: TGTGCCACCAGCAGAAGACAGACGAATGAAAAACTGTTTTTT.

This clonotype was detected only a few times. V gene TRBV7-2 combines with J gene TRBJ1-1; possibly TRBD1 for D (6 bases). V lost 5 bases, J lost 4 bases, and 14 bases lay in between. The CDR3 runs to 14 residues. In germline, CDR1 is SGHTA, CDR2 FQGNSA. CDR3 region: CASSRRGGTTEAFF. CDR3 coding DNA: TGTGCCAGCAGCCGGAGAGGGGGGACCACTGAAGCTTTCTTT.

This chain connects TRBV9 to TRBJ1-1; D unresolved. Germline V lookup: CDR1 SGDLS, CDR2 YYNGEE. V gave up 0 bases and J gave up 1 base, with 4 bases separating them. CDR3 length equals 13 residues. CDR3 DNA: TGTGCCAGCAGCGTAGAGAAGAACACTGAAGCTTTCTTT. Protein sequence: CASSVEKNTEAFF.

This clonotype was seen ten or more times. The chain has TRBV12-3 or TRBV12-4 and TRBJ2-2; 12 bases line up with TRBD2. V shed 6 bases, J shed 0 bases, and the junction held 8 bases outside the gene matches. The CDR3 consists of 18 residues. The CDR3 nucleotides read TGTGCCAGCAGGCACAACAGACTAGCGGGAGCGAACACCGGGGAGCTGTTTTTT. Amino acid sequence: CASRHNRLAGANTGELFF.

This clonotype was recorded many times. The V call is TRBV7-2, the J call TRBJ2-7, with 7 bases identical to TRBD2. The length of the CDR3 is 14 residues. V was clipped by 6 bases and J by 5 bases; unmatched bases: 10. CDR1 and CDR2 from the germline V gene are SGHTA and FQGNSA. The CDR3 region is CASSREGGFDEQYF. In nucleotides, the CDR3 is TGTGCCAGCAGTAGGGAGGGAGGGTTCGACGAGCAGTACTTC.

The chain is built from TRBV15 and TRBJ1-1, with D possibly matching TRBD1 (6 bases). CDR3 length: 18 residues. V lost 4 bases and J 0 bases, leaving 21 bases between the germline ends. Germline values: CDR1 LNHNV, CDR2 YYDKDF (reference sequence). CDR3 residues: CATSISQGLVSMNTEAFF. CDR3 sequence (DNA): TGTGCCACCAGCATTTCCCAGGGGTTAGTCTCTATGAACACTGAAGCTTTCTTT.

This clonotype was seen at least ten times. The gene calls are TRBV7-2 and TRBJ2-1; D remains unclear. CDR3 length equals 17 residues. Germline values: CDR1 SGHTA, CDR2 FQGNSA. Trimming cost V 1 base and J 5 bases, with 18 bases left between them. CDR3 DNA sequence: TGTGCCAGCAGCTTAGTTTTTGTGGGAAGATGGGACAATGAGCAGTTCTTC. It is translated as CASSLVFVGRWDNEQFF. Looking up the rest from reference TRBV7-2 and TRBJ2-1 gives the full variable domain: GAGVSQSPSNKVTEKGKDVELRCDPISGHTALYWYRQSLGQGLEFLIYFQGNSAPDKSGLPSDRFSAERTGGSVSTLTIQRTQQEDSAVYLCASSLVFVGRWDNEQFFGPGTRLTVL.

The sample holds a few counts of this clonotype. The chain joins TRBV18 to TRBJ2-2; D perhaps matches TRBD1 (6 bases). This CDR3 contains 17 residues. Germline-derived CDR1 and CDR2 are KGHSH and LQKENI. V was trimmed by 2 bases and J by 6 bases, leaving 19 bases between them. CDR3 DNA sequence: TGTGCCAGCTCACCAGAAGGGGGACGCTTTCGCGCCGGGGAGCTGTTTTTT. The encoded protein is CASSPEGGRFRAGELFF.

Turning to this clonotype: A single base separates this from a much larger clone, so it may be a read error. This chain joins TRBV5-1 and TRBJ1-2; weak D call: TRBD1 (6 bases). The germline V gene encodes CDR1 SGHRS and CDR2 YFSETQ. This CDR3 spans 12 amino acids. DNA for the CDR3: TGCGCCGGCAGCCCGGACGGGGGGGCCTACACCTTC. Translated, it gives CAGSPDGGAYTF.

There are many counts of this clonotype. The chain couples TRBV12-3 or TRBV12-4 to TRBJ2-1, with D maybe TRBD2 (5 bases). The CDR3 runs to 16 residues. Trimming stripped 3 bases from V and 7 bases from J, with 19 bases between. As DNA, the CDR3 is TGTGCCAGCAGTTTGCGGGTAATGGGAAAGAAGAATGAGCAGTTCTTC. It is translated as CASSLRVMGKKNEQFF.

A note on this clonotype: The CDR3 does not end in the conserved phenylalanine or tryptophan, so this is likely a read error. The chain couples TRBV5-5 to TRBJ1-2; tentatively, D is TRBD1 (6 bases). The germline CDR1 and CDR2 sequences are SGHKS and YYEKEE (reference sequence). The V end lost 2 bases, the J end lost 10 bases, and 12 bases lay between the germline ends. The CDR3 is 12 residues long. CDR3 nucleotide sequence: TGTGCCAGCAGCTTAAACAGGGAATACTACACCCTC. It specifies CASSLNREYYTL.

This clonotype occurred a few times. The rearrangement links TRBV30 to TRBJ2-5; a weak D match, TRBD1 (5 bases). V lost 2 bases and J lost 1, with 14 bases in between. From germline, CDR1 is GTSNPN and CDR2 SVGIG (reference sequence). This CDR3 comprises 15 residues. This CDR3 reads CAWSQGRLIQETQYF. The CDR3 nucleotides read TGTGCCTGGAGTCAGGGCCGACTGATCCAAGAGACCCAGTACTTC.

This clonotype was detected a few times. V is TRBV7-3 and J is TRBJ2-3, with 8 bases that match TRBD2. The CDR3 runs to 16 residues. The J segment lost 4 bases and the V segment lost 5 bases, leaving 11 bases of the junction unmatched. Germline assignment: CDR1 SGHTA and CDR2 FQGTGA. The CDR3, as DNA: TGTGCCAGCAGCCGTAAAAGCGGGAGAGGGTCAGATACGCAGTATTTT. As protein: CASSRKSGRGSDTQYF. Together with reference TRBV7-3 and TRBJ2-3, the CDR3 gives the full variable domain: GAGVSQTPSNKVTEKGKYVELRCDPISGHTALYWYRQSLGQGPEFLIYFQGTGAADDSGLPNDRFFAVRPEGSVSTLKIQRTERGDSAVYLCASSRKSGRGSDTQYFGPGTRLTVL.